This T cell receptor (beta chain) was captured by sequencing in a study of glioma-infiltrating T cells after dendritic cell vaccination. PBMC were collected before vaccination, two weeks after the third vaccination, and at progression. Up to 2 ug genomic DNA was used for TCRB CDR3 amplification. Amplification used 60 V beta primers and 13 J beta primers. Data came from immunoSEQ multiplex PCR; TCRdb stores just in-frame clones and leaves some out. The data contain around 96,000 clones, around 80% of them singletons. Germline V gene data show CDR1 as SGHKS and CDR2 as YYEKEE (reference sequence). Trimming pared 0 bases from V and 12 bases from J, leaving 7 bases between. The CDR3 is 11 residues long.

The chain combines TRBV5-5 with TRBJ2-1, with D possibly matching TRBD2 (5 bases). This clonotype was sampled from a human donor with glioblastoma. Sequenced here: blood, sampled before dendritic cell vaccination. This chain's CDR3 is CASSLEDWQFF. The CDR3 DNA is TGTGCCAGCAGCTTGGAGGACTGGCAGTTCTTC. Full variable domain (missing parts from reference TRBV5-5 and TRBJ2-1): DAGVTQSPTHLIKTRGQQVTLRCSPISGHKSVSWYQQVLGQGPQFIFQYYEKEERGRGNFPDRFSARQFPNYSSELNVNALLLGDSALYLCASSLEDWQFFGPGTRLTVL.